One and the same sample provided the 20 T cell receptor beta chains below, sequenced in a study of blood T cells in healthy people across ages. Primers used in a second PCR of about 7 to 12 cycles were a sample-barcoded 5' primer and a J-beta primer mix. From the 5' RACE reads, TCRdb called clonotypes with MiXCR, one entry per CDR3 protein. Altogether about 1 million distinct CDR3 sequences are present, 40% to 50% being singletons, with the ten largest covering 15% to 20%. Sequencing input: blood. Every receptor here comes from a woman in her fifties or sixties in good health.

The CDR3 DNA sequence: TGCAGTGCTAGAGACCCCACAAGCGGCAATCAGCCCCAGCATTTT. Translated: CSARDPTSGNQPQHF. The chain is built from TRBV20-1 and TRBJ1-5; D gene ambiguous. CDR3 length: 15 amino acids. The germline V gene has CDR1 DFQATT and CDR2 SNEGSKA (reference sequence). Trimming removed 0 bases at V and 2 bases at J, with 11 bases between.

The chain combines TRBV20-1 with TRBJ2-6; 7 bases align to TRBD1. The CDR3 contains 15 residues. Per the germline V gene, CDR1 is DFQATT and CDR2 is SNEGSKA (reference sequence). The V segment lost 2 bases and the J segment 2 bases; nucleotides outside the gene matches: 3. The CDR3: CSARSTGPGANVLTF. CDR3 DNA sequence: TGCAGTGCTAGATCGACAGGGCCTGGGGCCAACGTCCTGACTTTC.

This clonotype was observed once. The chain is built from TRBV27 and TRBJ1-2; 8 bases are a match to TRBD1. J lost 2 bases, V lost 6 bases, and 5 bases had no gene match. This CDR3 contains 14 residues. The V gene's germline CDR1 is MNHEY and CDR2 SMNVEV (reference sequence). CDR3 sequence (DNA): TGTGCCAGCAGCGGACAGGGAAACAACTATGGCTACACCTTC. This encodes CASSGQGNNYGYTF.

About this clonotype: Given a much more abundant clone one base away, this may be a read error. This chain joins TRBV28 and TRBJ2-7; D is possibly TRBD2 (6 bases). Germline values: CDR1 MDHEN, CDR2 SYDVKM. V was shortened by 7 bases and J by 1 base, with 11 bases between the two germline ends. This CDR3 is built from 13 residues. In DNA form, the CDR3 reads TGTGCCAGCACTGGGGGAGGATCCTACGAGCAGTACTTC. Translated, it gives CASTGGGSYEQYF.

The chain recombines TRBV3-1 with TRBJ2-5; maybe TRBD2 (5 bases). Germline V gene data show CDR1 as LGHDT and CDR2 as YNNKEL (reference sequence). V was cut by 0 bases and J by 6 bases, with 8 bases left in between. This CDR3 has 13 residues. The CDR3 nucleotides read TGTGCCAGCAGCCAAGAAATCGGGAAGACCCAGTACTTC. This codes for CASSQEIGKTQYF.

The chain combines TRBV7-9 with TRBJ2-5; TRBD2 is a possible D gene (6 bases). In germline, CDR1 is SEHNR, CDR2 FQNEAQ (reference sequence). Trimming shortened V by 6 bases and J by 2 bases, and 28 bases separated the two germline ends. The CDR3 is 19 residues long. The CDR3 sequence is CASRFGEVSGGHIQETQYF. The CDR3 nucleotides are TGTGCCAGCAGGTTCGGGGAGGTGTCGGGCGGTCACATACAAGAGACCCAGTACTTC.

This chain uses TRBV6-1 with TRBJ1-2; the match to TRBD1 covers 8 bases. The V and J ends lost 4 bases and 4 bases, in that order; junction bases with no gene match: 5. CDR3 size: 14 residues. The germline V gene has CDR1 MNHNS and CDR2 SASEGT. The DNA of the CDR3 is TGTGCCAGCAGTGCCCGGGACAGGACCTATGGCTACACCTTC. Protein sequence: CASSARDRTYGYTF.

CDR3 coding DNA: TGTGCCAGCAGGCCGCCGGGACTAGCGGGAGGGCCCACCTACAATGAGCAGTTCTTC. This sequence encodes CASRPPGLAGGPTYNEQFF. The chain is built from TRBV12-3 or TRBV12-4 and TRBJ2-1; TRBD2 agrees at 16 bases. The CDR3 is 19 amino acids. The ends lost 6 bases at V and 2 bases at J; junction bases unmatched: 10.

J is TRBJ2-7 and V is TRBV20-1; 9 bases are shared with TRBD2. This CDR3 is 12 amino acids long. Trimming took 6 bases from V and 7 from J; bases not matched to a gene: 7. Germline-derived CDR1 and CDR2 are DFQATT and SNEGSKA (reference sequence). The CDR3 sequence is CSATRSGREQYF. The DNA for the CDR3 is TGCAGTGCCACGAGGAGCGGGAGGGAGCAGTACTTC.

This clonotype was counted a single time. The V call is TRBV10-3, the J call TRBJ1-2; no clear D gene. Trimming took off 5 bases at V and 0 bases at J, with 7 bases between the two ends. The CDR3 sequence is 13 residues long. CDR1 ENHRY and CDR2 SYGVKD come from the germline V gene. CDR3 region: CAISPDPNYGYTF. In DNA, the CDR3 is TGTGCCATCAGTCCCGACCCTAACTATGGCTACACCTTC.

This chain uses TRBV11-2 with TRBJ2-6; no clear D gene. Germline V gene lookup returns CDR1 SGHAT and CDR2 FQNNGV. The CDR3 spans 15 residues. V lost 3 bases and J 4 bases, leaving 10 bases between the germline ends. The CDR3 DNA is TGTGCCAGCAGCTTGCCCTGGGTCGGGGCCAACGTCCTGACTTTC. As protein: CASSLPWVGANVLTF.

The CDR3 protein is CASPFVQGQAKYSNQPQHF. The CDR3 region has the DNA TGTGCCAGCCCCTTTGTCCAAGGACAGGCCAAATATAGCAATCAGCCCCAGCATTTT. This chain links TRBV7-9 with TRBJ1-5; 7 bases are shared with TRBD1. The V and J ends lost 8 bases and 0 bases, in that order; junction bases with no gene match: 19. Germline CDR1 and CDR2: SEHNR and FQNEAQ (reference sequence). There are 19 residues in the CDR3.

Details on this clonotype: This may be a read error: a much more frequent sequence differs by one nucleotide. This sequence joins TRBV27 and TRBJ2-5; TRBD1 agrees at 9 bases. Germline assignment: CDR1 MNHEY and CDR2 SMNVEV (reference sequence). Unmatched junction bases numbered 6, after V lost 5 bases and J lost 5 bases. There are 14 residues in the CDR3. The CDR3 is CASSPRTGDETQYF. In nucleotides, the CDR3 is TGTGCCAGCAGTCCCCGGACAGGGGATGAGACCCAGTACTTC.

The chain recombines TRBV7-2 with TRBJ2-3; the match to TRBD1 covers 7 bases. CDR3 length: 16 amino acids. The V gene end was trimmed by 3 bases and the J gene end by 1 base; junction bases not matched to a gene: 7. Germline lookup yields CDR1 SGHTA and CDR2 FQGNSA. CDR3 region: CASSFTGAPGTDTQYF. The CDR3 DNA follows: TGTGCCAGCAGCTTCACAGGGGCCCCCGGCACAGATACGCAGTATTTT.

CDR3 nucleotides: TGCAGCGCCCCTAGGGGGGCGAACACTGAAGCTTTCTTT. Residues: CSAPRGANTEAFF. This chain links TRBV29-1 with TRBJ1-1, with a possible D match to TRBD1 (6 bases). This CDR3 spans 13 amino acids. V lost 7 bases and J 1 base, leaving 13 bases between the germline ends. Germline-derived CDR1 and CDR2 are SQVTM and ANQGSEA.

In its sample, this clonotype was seen a few times. This sequence joins TRBV7-2 and TRBJ2-7, with D possibly being TRBD1 (6 bases). The CDR3 is 15 amino acids. The germline gives CDR1 SGHTA, CDR2 FQGNSA. The ends were cut back, 2 bases at V and 2 bases at J, with 13 bases in the middle. Written as DNA, the CDR3 is TGTGCCAGCAGCTTACGGGGCAGGGGACCCTACGAGCAGTACTTC. Its protein product is CASSLRGRGPYEQYF.

There are many counts of this clonotype. The chain carries TRBV9 and TRBJ1-2; 8 bases are shared with TRBD1. V lost 3 bases, J lost 7 bases, and 11 bases stayed unmatched. The germline gives CDR1 SGDLS, CDR2 YYNGEE. The CDR3 totals 15 residues. The CDR3 bases are TGTGCCAGCAGCGGAACCACAGGGGGATCGGGTGGCTACACCTTC. It is translated as CASSGTTGGSGGYTF. Variable domain in full (rest from reference TRBV9 and TRBJ1-2): DSGVTQTPKHLITATGQRVTLRCSPRSGDLSVYWYQQSLDQGLQFLIQYYNGEERAKGNILERFSAQQFPDLHSELNLSSLELGDSALYFCASSGTTGGSGGYTFGSGTRLTVV.

The V call is TRBV12-3 or TRBV12-4, the J call TRBJ2-1; TRBD2 might be the D (7 bases). V dropped 5 bases and J dropped 2 bases, with 13 bases sitting between them. The CDR3 is 15 residues long. CDR3: CASSTGGTTYNEQFF. The CDR3 nucleotides read TGTGCCAGCAGTACCGGGGGGACAACCTACAATGAGCAGTTCTTC.

This clonotype was seen only a few times. The chain is built from TRBV10-3 and TRBJ2-1; the D gene could be TRBD1 or TRBD2 (6 bases each). Trimming took 9 bases from V and 9 from J, leaving 21 bases between them. Germline lookup yields CDR1 ENHRY and CDR2 SYGVKD. The CDR3 contains 14 residues. The CDR3 nucleotides read TGTGCCATATCCCGGGACTCGACCAGGGGTGAGCAGTTCTTC. This codes for CAISRDSTRGEQFF.

The V and J genes are TRBV29-1 and TRBJ2-5; 16 positions match TRBD2. CDR1 is SQVTM, CDR2 ANQGSEA, per germline. The CDR3 is made up of 13 amino acids. V shed 7 bases and J 11 bases; nucleotides not matched to a gene: 7. Here the CDR3 DNA reads TGCAGCGCCCAGGGACTAGCGGGAGGGGGGCAGTACTTC. It translates to CSAQGLAGGGQYF. The full variable domain, completed using reference TRBV29-1 and TRBJ2-5, is SAVISQKPSRDICQRGTSLTIQCQVDSQVTMMFWYRQQPGQSLTLIATANQGSEATYESGFVIDKFPISRPNLTFSTLTVSNMSPEDSSIYLCSAQGLAGGGQYFGPGTRLLVL.